The present T cell receptor beta chain was sequenced within a study of control samples from healthy donors and cancer patients. Assay used: immunoSEQ multiplex PCR; TCRdb lists only in-frame clones, some missing. Altogether about 80,000 clones are present, roughly 91% being singletons, with the ten largest covering 17%. This CDR3 is 16 amino acids long. This clone has just one count. V usage is TRBV21-1 and J usage is TRBJ1-6; the D call TRBD1 from the table was never checked on the DNA. TRBV21-1 is shown as a pseudogene. The sequencing sample was made of blood. This TCR was sampled from a man aged 50-60 years in good health. The CDR3, as DNA: TGTGCCAGCAGCAAAGGTCGACAGGGGGAGCGTTCACCCCTCCACTTT. Its translation: CASSKGRQGERSPLHF.